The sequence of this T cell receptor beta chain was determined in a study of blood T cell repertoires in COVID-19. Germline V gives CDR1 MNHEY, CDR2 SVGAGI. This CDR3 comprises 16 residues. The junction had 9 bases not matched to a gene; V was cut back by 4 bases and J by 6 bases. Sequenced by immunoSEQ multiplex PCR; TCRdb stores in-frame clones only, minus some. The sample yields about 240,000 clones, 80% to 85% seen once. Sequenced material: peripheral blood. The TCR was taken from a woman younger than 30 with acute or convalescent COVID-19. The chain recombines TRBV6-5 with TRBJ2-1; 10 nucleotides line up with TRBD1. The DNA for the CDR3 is TGTGCCAGCAGTTCCCGACCGGGACAGGGGTCCAATGAGCAGTTCTTC. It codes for CASSSRPGQGSNEQFF.